These 20 T cell receptor beta chains were all obtained from the same sample, sequenced in a study of cytomegalovirus exposure and HLA in healthy donors (dated by TCRdb to the late 2010s). The library was obtained by the immunoSEQ multiplex PCR assay. For the multiplex PCR, a mixture combining 60 forward primers for TCR Vbeta segments and 13 reverse primers for TCR Jbeta segments was used. This immuneACCESS table, as held by TCRdb, lists in-frame sequences with V and J called but not all clones. Of the missing ones, under half trace to an unresolved V gene in checked studies; the others have no known cause. A total of about 150,000 clones appear in this sample, less than 85% of them only once. 5.5% to 8.5% of the sample is taken by the ten largest. Sequenced input: PBMCs. The source of these receptors is a woman aged 45-59 years in good health and CMV-seropositive.

The chain carries TRBV6-1 and TRBJ1-5, with D perhaps TRBD1 (5 bases). This CDR3 has 13 residues. Trimming took 6 bases from V and 4 from J, leaving 10 bases between them. The germline V gene has CDR1 MNHNS and CDR2 SASEGT. The CDR3 DNA follows: TGTGCCAGCAGCCATGACAGTAATCAGCCCCAGCATTTT. It translates to CASSHDSNQPQHF.

This clone came up a few times. The J gene is TRBJ1-5, the V gene TRBV6-1, with D unresolved. Germline V gives CDR1 MNHNS, CDR2 SASEGT. Trimming removed 4 bases at V and 1 base at J, with 11 bases between. CDR3 size: 15 residues. CDR3 nucleotides: TGTGCCAGCAGTGGGGAGCACGCAAGCAATCAGCCCCAGCATTTT. Protein sequence: CASSGEHASNQPQHF.

This clone was seen only once. The V and J genes are TRBV30 and TRBJ1-1, with 7 nucleotides matching TRBD1. Germline V gene lookup returns CDR1 GTSNPN and CDR2 SVGIG (reference sequence). J was trimmed by 3 bases and V by 7 bases; bases with no gene match: 8. This CDR3 has 13 residues. This CDR3 is CALDRRGDTEAFF. Here the CDR3 DNA reads TGTGCCTTGGACAGGCGAGGAGACACTGAAGCTTTCTTT. Filled out from reference TRBV30 and TRBJ1-1, the complete variable domain reads SQTIHQWPATLVQPVGSPLSLECTVEGTSNPNLYWYRQAAGRGLQLLFYSVGIGQISSEVPQNLSASRPQDRQFILSSKKLLLSDSGFYLCALDRRGDTEAFFGQGTRLTVV.

This chain joins TRBV6-5 and TRBJ2-2, with D tentatively TRBD1 (5 bases). Per the germline V gene, CDR1 is MNHEY and CDR2 is SVGAGI. This CDR3 spans 15 amino acids. The V gene lost 2 bases and the J gene lost 5 bases, with 12 bases spanning the gap. CDR3 in amino acids: CASSYTGRATGELFF. The CDR3 DNA reads as TGTGCCAGCAGTTACACCGGCAGGGCTACCGGGGAGCTGTTTTTT.

The chain carries TRBV9 and TRBJ1-1, with D possibly being TRBD1 (5 bases). The germline CDR1 and CDR2 sequences are SGDLS and YYNGEE. V was pared by 0 bases and J by 4 bases, with 10 bases between. This CDR3 region has 14 residues. The DNA for the CDR3 is TGTGCCAGCAGCGTAGGTGGGGGGGTCACTGAAGCTTTCTTT. Its protein product is CASSVGGGVTEAFF. The full variable domain, its missing parts supplied by reference TRBV9 and TRBJ1-1, is DSGVTQTPKHLITATGQRVTLRCSPRSGDLSVYWYQQSLDQGLQFLIQYYNGEERAKGNILERFSAQQFPDLHSELNLSSLELGDSALYFCASSVGGGVTEAFFGQGTRLTVV.

The chain recombines TRBV5-5 with TRBJ2-4, with D possibly TRBD2 on 5 matching bases. The CDR3 runs to 15 residues. Germline lookup yields CDR1 SGHKS and CDR2 YYEKEE (reference sequence). V shed 5 bases and J shed 4 bases, with 16 bases lying between them. This CDR3 reads CASSLGVRGKNIQYF. The CDR3 DNA reads TGTGCCAGCAGTCTCGGGGTGAGAGGGAAAAACATTCAGTACTTC.

The J gene is TRBJ1-6, the V gene TRBV12-5; TRBD1 agrees at 9 bases. Per germline, CDR1 LGHNT and CDR2 FRNRAP. The CDR3 has 19 residues. The junction had 12 bases not matched to a gene; V was cut back by 5 bases and J by 1 base. The CDR3 here is CASGLLGTGGLSYNSPLHF. The CDR3 DNA follows: TGTGCTAGTGGTCTCCTTGGAACAGGGGGCTTGTCCTATAATTCACCCCTCCACTTT.

This chain links TRBV11-3 with TRBJ2-3; 10 bases line up with TRBD1. With 4 bases clipped from V and 5 bases from J, the junction kept 6 bases outside the gene matches. The CDR3 totals 15 residues. Germline V gene sequence: CDR1 SGHNT, CDR2 YENEEA. The CDR3 sequence: CASSSGTGALDTQYF. The CDR3 nucleotides are TGTGCCAGCAGCTCAGGGACAGGGGCCCTAGATACGCAGTATTTT.

The chain is built from TRBV7-9 and TRBJ2-1, with D possibly matching TRBD2 (6 bases). Germline CDR1 SEHNR, CDR2 FQNEAQ (reference sequence). V gave up 6 bases and J gave up 8 bases, with 11 bases separating them. This CDR3 has 12 residues. This CDR3 is CASSLAMYEQFF. CDR3 sequence (DNA): TGTGCCAGCAGTCTAGCGATGTATGAGCAGTTCTTC.

The CDR3 reads CASRDRDRGWETQYF. The CDR3 nucleotides are TGTGCCAGCAGAGACAGGGACAGGGGGTGGGAGACCCAGTACTTC. The rearrangement uses TRBV2 and TRBJ2-5; 11 bases are a match to TRBD1. With 6 bases clipped from V and 5 bases from J, the junction kept 8 bases outside the gene matches. This CDR3 spans 15 amino acids. Germline CDR1 and CDR2: SNHLY and FYNNEI.

The V gene is TRBV9, the J gene TRBJ2-3, with a tentative D call TRBD2 (6 bases). From germline, CDR1 is SGDLS and CDR2 YYNGEE. The CDR3 has 15 residues. V was pared by 2 bases and J by 4 bases, with 14 bases between. For the CDR3, the DNA is TGTGCCAGCAGCGTTCGCAGGGAGGAAGCAGATACGCAGTATTTT. Translating gives CASSVRREEADTQYF.

The CDR3 bases are TGCGCCAGCAGCACCGGGGGGCCGAGCACAGATACGCAGTATTTT. It specifies CASSTGGPSTDTQYF. The V and J genes are TRBV5-1 and TRBJ2-3, with D tentatively TRBD2 (7 bases). Germline V gene sequence: CDR1 SGHRS, CDR2 YFSETQ. With 4 bases removed from V and 0 bases from J, the gap between germline ends came to 12 bases. This CDR3 region has 15 residues.

The gene calls are TRBV6-1 and TRBJ1-2; 9 bases match TRBD1. The germline gives CDR1 MNHNS, CDR2 SASEGT. The CDR3 consists of 14 residues. The trim removed 6 bases at V and 7 bases at J, leaving 9 bases unmatched. As DNA, the CDR3 is TGTGCCAGCAGGATTCCGGGACAGGGAAGTGGCTACACCTTC. It codes for CASRIPGQGSGYTF.

J is TRBJ1-2 and V is TRBV7-9, with a tentative D call TRBD1 (6 bases). The CDR3 extends over 14 amino acids. V was cut by 5 bases and J by 6 bases, with 16 bases left in between. Germline values: CDR1 SEHNR, CDR2 FQNEAQ (reference sequence). CDR3 nucleotides: TGTGCCAGCAGCCCACCCACAGGGTGGAATGGCTACACCTTC. It is translated as CASSPPTGWNGYTF. The entire variable domain, with the rest obtained from reference TRBV7-9 and TRBJ1-2, is as follows: DTGVSQNPRHKITKRGQNVTFRCDPISEHNRLYWYRQTLGQGPEFLTYFQNEAQLEKSRLLSDRFSAERPKGSFSTLEIQRTEQGDSAMYLCASSPPTGWNGYTFGSGTRLTVV.

This chain connects TRBV6-1 to TRBJ1-2; D ambiguous. Trimming shortened V by 5 bases and J by 3 bases, and 10 bases separated the two germline ends. Germline V gene data show CDR1 as MNHNS and CDR2 as SASEGT. The CDR3 loop spans 13 amino acids. Here the CDR3 reads CASSSWTDYGYTF. As DNA, the CDR3 is TGTGCCAGCAGTTCTTGGACTGACTATGGCTACACCTTC.

This sequence joins TRBV28 and TRBJ2-6; D not certain. V lost 7 bases, J lost 4 bases, and 11 bases lay in between. CDR1 and CDR2 (germline): MDHEN, SYDVKM. The CDR3 is 14 residues long. In DNA form, the CDR3 reads TGTGCCAGCAATCCAATCCGGGGGGCCAACGTCCTGACTTTC. Its protein product is CASNPIRGANVLTF.

This chain connects TRBV5-1 to TRBJ1-3; 7 bases are shared with TRBD1. In germline, CDR1 is SGHRS, CDR2 YFSETQ. J was trimmed by 4 bases and V by 0 bases; bases with no gene match: 4. The length of the CDR3 is 15 residues. As DNA, the CDR3 is TGCGCCAGCAGCTTGGGACAGGGCCCCGGAAACACCATATATTTT. This sequence encodes CASSLGQGPGNTIYF.

This chain joins TRBV19 and TRBJ1-5; weak D call: TRBD1 (5 bases). V was clipped by 5 bases and J by 6 bases, with 17 bases between them. This CDR3 has 15 residues. Germline CDR1 LNHDA, CDR2 SQIVND (reference sequence). The CDR3, as DNA: TGTGCCAGTAGTCCGGCCTCATCGGGGGTTCAGCCCCAGCATTTT. As protein: CASSPASSGVQPQHF.

The chain recombines TRBV10-2 with TRBJ1-2; TRBD1 matches at 8 bases. Germline V gives CDR1 WSHSY, CDR2 SAAADI. Unmatched junction bases numbered 6, after V lost 5 bases and J lost 4 bases. The CDR3 sequence is 14 residues long. The CDR3 sequence: CASSPDRGGYGYTF. CDR3 DNA sequence: TGCGCCAGCAGTCCCGACAGGGGAGGCTATGGCTACACCTTC.

This sequence joins TRBV9 and TRBJ2-7; the D gene is possibly TRBD1 (6 bases). The CDR3 has 15 amino acids. The V end lost 0 bases, the J end lost 6 bases, and 16 bases lay between the germline ends. The V gene's germline CDR1 is SGDLS and CDR2 YYNGEE. The CDR3 DNA reads TGTGCCAGCAGCGTAGCTGCAGGGGACGCGGGCGAGCAGTACTTC. Translating it yields CASSVAAGDAGEQYF.